These 17 T cell receptor beta chains share one sample of origin, sequenced in a study of response to subunit inactivated influenza vaccine. TCRdb independently ran MiXCR on the RT-PCR reads; one entry per CDR3 protein. Of about 650,000 distinct CDR3 sequences in the sample, 12% to 15% are singletons; the top ten hold about 7.6%. The specimen was PBMCs from blood, collected around 14 days before vaccination. All receptors derive from a man aged 50-60 years who received an inactivated influenza vaccine.

This clonotype has ten or more counts. The chain uses TRBV20-1 and TRBJ2-2; D unclear. Trimming took off 7 bases at V and 2 bases at J, with 11 bases between the two ends. Looked up from germline, CDR1 is DFQATT and CDR2 is SNEGSKA (reference sequence). The CDR3 spans 13 residues. CDR3 nucleotides: TGCAGTGTCCGGCATGATAACACCGGGGAGCTGTTTTTT. This codes for CSVRHDNTGELFF.

A single count supports this clonotype. V and J are TRBV23-1 and TRBJ2-1, with 16 nucleotides matching TRBD2. TRBV23-1 is an open reading frame whose function is uncertain. CDR3 length: 18 amino acids. The ends lost 5 bases at V and 6 bases at J; junction bases unmatched: 10. Here the CDR3 DNA reads TGCGCCAGCAGTAGTCCGGGACTAGCGGGAGGGAGAGGCAATGAGCAGTTCTTC. It is translated as CASSSPGLAGGRGNEQFF.

This clonotype came up a few times. V usage is TRBV6-5 and J usage is TRBJ2-2; D may be TRBD1 (6 bases). The CDR3 length is 15 residues. The germline V gene has CDR1 MNHEY and CDR2 SVGAGI. V lost 0 bases to trimming and J lost 4 bases, with 9 bases between them. DNA for the CDR3: TGTGCCAGCAGTTACTCGGCAGGGGCCACCGGGGAGCTGTTTTTT. This encodes CASSYSAGATGELFF.

The J gene is TRBJ2-1, the V gene TRBV11-2; 10 bases map to TRBD2. With V trimmed by 1 base and J by 5 bases, 8 bases remained unmatched. Germline loops: CDR1 SGHAT, CDR2 FQNNGV. This CDR3 region has 17 residues. For the CDR3, the DNA is TGTGCCAGCAGCTTAGCCCCTAGCGGGAGAAGTAACAATGAGCAGTTCTTC. Translation gives CASSLAPSGRSNNEQFF.

The chain couples TRBV18 to TRBJ2-2; 7 bases are a match to TRBD1. Germline CDR1 reads KGHSH; CDR2 reads LQKENI. V was clipped by 5 bases and J by 5 bases; unmatched bases: 5. The CDR3 consists of 14 residues. CDR3 protein: CASSNLQGTGELFF. The CDR3 nucleotides read TGTGCCAGCTCAAATTTACAGGGGACCGGGGAGCTGTTTTTT.

This chain joins TRBV3-1 and TRBJ2-2; D not resolved. The V gene lost 4 bases and the J gene lost 5 bases, with 8 bases spanning the gap. Per germline, CDR1 LGHDT and CDR2 YNNKEL (reference sequence). There are 13 residues in the CDR3. CDR3 bases: TGTGCCAGCAGCCCAGAAGTGACCGGGGAGCTGTTTTTT. Its translation is CASSPEVTGELFF.

This clonotype was picked up a small number of times. This chain links TRBV9 with TRBJ1-1, with 8 positions matching TRBD1. Germline trimming cut 4 bases from V and 7 bases from J; bases unmatched to any gene: 12. Germline V CDR1 and CDR2: SGDLS, YYNGEE. The CDR3 sequence is 15 residues long. CDR3 amino acids: CASSLGQGRPIEAFF. The DNA of the CDR3 is TGTGCCAGCAGCCTAGGACAGGGCCGACCAATTGAAGCTTTCTTT.

In its sample, this clonotype was seen a few times. The V gene is TRBV18, the J gene TRBJ2-7; D is ambiguous. Trimming shortened V by 0 bases and J by 0 bases, and 6 bases separated the two germline ends. The germline CDR1 and CDR2 sequences are KGHSH and LQKENI. The CDR3 contains 14 residues. Here the CDR3 DNA reads TGTGCCAGCTCACCACCTACTTCCTCCTACGAGCAGTACTTC. Protein: CASSPPTSSYEQYF.

In this sample, this clonotype turned up a few times. The genes are TRBV30 and TRBJ1-4; no firm D call. Germline loops: CDR1 GTSNPN, CDR2 SVGIG (reference sequence). CDR3 length: 13 residues. V lost 4 bases and J 4 bases, leaving 10 bases between the germline ends. This chain's CDR3 is CAWTEKVNEKLFF. Here the CDR3 DNA reads TGTGCCTGGACCGAAAAGGTTAATGAAAAACTGTTTTTT.

The sample holds a few counts of this clonotype. Sequence at one end of the junction differs from germline and may be a read error. The chain combines TRBV14 with TRBJ2-5, with a tentative D call TRBD1 (5 bases). The CDR3 totals 18 residues. CDR1 SGHDN and CDR2 FVKESK come from the germline V gene. CDR3 amino acids: CASSKERTGRVGRETQYF. CDR3 nucleotide sequence: TGTGCCAGCAGCAAAGAACGGACGGGCAGGGTGGGTCGAGAGACCCAGTACTTC.

The table lists this clonotype with a few counts. The CDR3 spells CATTRDRMNTEAFF. Written as DNA, the CDR3 is TGCGCCACTACCCGGGACAGGATGAACACTGAAGCTTTCTTT. The chain links TRBV5-1 to TRBJ1-1; TRBD1 aligns across 8 bases. CDR1 and CDR2 from the germline V gene are SGHRS and YFSETQ. Trimming cost V 9 bases and J 0 bases; bases outside gene matches: 7. The CDR3 extends over 14 amino acids.

This sequence joins TRBV7-2 and TRBJ2-5; TRBD2 matches 8 bases. V shed 5 bases and J 5 bases; nucleotides not matched to a gene: 10. CDR1 SGHTA and CDR2 FQGNSA come from the germline V gene. The CDR3 spans 15 residues. CDR3 DNA sequence: TGTGCCAGCAGCCCGGGGGGGCCCTTTCGGGAGACCCAGTACTTC. Its protein product is CASSPGGPFRETQYF.

The chain recombines TRBV12-3 or TRBV12-4 with TRBJ2-3; D is tentatively TRBD1 or TRBD2 (5 bases each). V was cut by 0 bases and J by 0 bases, with 10 bases left in between. CDR3 length equals 16 residues. The CDR3 nucleotides are TGTGCCAGCAGTTTAGCGCTGGGGGTGAGCACAGATACGCAGTATTTT. Encoded protein: CASSLALGVSTDTQYF.

The rearrangement uses TRBV5-1 and TRBJ1-3; D possibly corresponds to TRBD1 (5 bases). CDR1 and CDR2 (germline): SGHRS, YFSETQ. The ends were cut back, 3 bases at V and 2 bases at J, with 12 bases in the middle. The CDR3 contains 15 residues. In DNA, the CDR3 is TGCGCCAGCAGCTCTACCGGGACGGCTGGAAACACCATATATTTT. Translated, it gives CASSSTGTAGNTIYF. Supplemented by reference TRBV5-1 and TRBJ1-3, the full variable domain reads KAGVTQTPRYLIKTRGQQVTLSCSPISGHRSVSWYQQTPGQGLQFLFEYFSETQRNKGNFPGRFSGRQFSNSRSEMNVSTLELGDSALYLCASSSTGTAGNTIYFGEGSWLTVV.

This clonotype appeared a few times. The chain employs TRBV14 and TRBJ2-5; TRBD1 agrees at 7 bases. V was clipped by 1 base and J by 5 bases; unmatched bases: 7. CDR3 length equals 15 residues. Germline V gene sequence: CDR1 SGHDN, CDR2 FVKESK. CDR3 nucleotides: TGTGCCAGCAGCCAAGCGAGGGGGCTGATGGAGACCCAGTACTTC. This sequence encodes CASSQARGLMETQYF.

The chain has TRBV12-3 or TRBV12-4 and TRBJ1-5; D ambiguous. The V end was cut by 6 bases, the J end by 4 bases, with 13 bases between. CDR3 length equals 14 residues. CDR3 sequence (DNA): TGTGCCAGCAGCCCAGTCGGCGTGAATCAGCCCCAGCATTTT. This encodes CASSPVGVNQPQHF.

The chain has TRBV10-3 and TRBJ2-7; maybe TRBD1 (5 bases). Trimming removed 7 bases from V and 5 bases from J, with 9 bases in between. The CDR3 runs to 11 residues. The germline CDR1 and CDR2 sequences are ENHRY and SYGVKD. The CDR3: CAINQGNEQYF. The CDR3 region has the DNA TGTGCCATCAATCAGGGAAACGAGCAGTACTTC.